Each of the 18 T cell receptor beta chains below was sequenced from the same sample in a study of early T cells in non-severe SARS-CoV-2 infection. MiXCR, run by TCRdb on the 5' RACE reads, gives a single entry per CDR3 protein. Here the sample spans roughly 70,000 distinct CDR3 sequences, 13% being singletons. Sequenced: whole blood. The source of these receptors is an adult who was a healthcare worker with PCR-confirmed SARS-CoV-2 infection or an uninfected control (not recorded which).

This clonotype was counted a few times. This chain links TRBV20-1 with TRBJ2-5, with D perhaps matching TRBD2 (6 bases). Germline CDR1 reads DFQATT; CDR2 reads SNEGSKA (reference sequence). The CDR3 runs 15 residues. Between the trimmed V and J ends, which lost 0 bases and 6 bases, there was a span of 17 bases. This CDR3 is CSARDRGIAVQTQYF. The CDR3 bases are TGCAGTGCTAGAGACCGGGGGATTGCCGTCCAGACCCAGTACTTC.

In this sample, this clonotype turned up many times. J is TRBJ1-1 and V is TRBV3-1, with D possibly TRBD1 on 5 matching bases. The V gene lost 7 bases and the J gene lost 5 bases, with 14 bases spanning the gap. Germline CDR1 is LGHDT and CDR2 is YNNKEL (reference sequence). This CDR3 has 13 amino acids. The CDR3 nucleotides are TGTGCCAGCATCCTCAGTGGGGGGACTGAAGCTTTCTTT. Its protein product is CASILSGGTEAFF.

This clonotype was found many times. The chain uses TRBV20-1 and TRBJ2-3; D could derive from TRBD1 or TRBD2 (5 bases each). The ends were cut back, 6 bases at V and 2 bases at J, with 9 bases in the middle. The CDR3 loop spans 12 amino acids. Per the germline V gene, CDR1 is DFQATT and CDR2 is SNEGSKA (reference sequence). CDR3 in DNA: TGCAGTGCCCGAGGGGACACAGATACGCAGTATTTT. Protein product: CSARGDTDTQYF.

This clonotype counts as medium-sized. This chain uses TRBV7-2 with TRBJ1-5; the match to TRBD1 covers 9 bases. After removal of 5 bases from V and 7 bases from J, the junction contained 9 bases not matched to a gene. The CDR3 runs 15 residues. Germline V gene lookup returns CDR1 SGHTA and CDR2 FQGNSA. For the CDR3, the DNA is TGTGCCAGCAGCGAGTGGACAGGGGACGAGCAGCCCCAGCATTTT. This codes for CASSEWTGDEQPQHF.

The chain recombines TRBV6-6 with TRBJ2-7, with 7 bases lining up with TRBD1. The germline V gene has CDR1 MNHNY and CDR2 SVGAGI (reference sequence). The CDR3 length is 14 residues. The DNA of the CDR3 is TGTGCGGTCGGTCAGAGACAGGGCATCGGCGAGCAGTACTTC. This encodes CAVGQRQGIGEQYF.

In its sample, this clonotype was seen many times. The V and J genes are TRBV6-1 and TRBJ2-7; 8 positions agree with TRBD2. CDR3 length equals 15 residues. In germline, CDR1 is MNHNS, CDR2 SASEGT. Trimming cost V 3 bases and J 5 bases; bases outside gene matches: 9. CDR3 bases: TGTGCCAGCAGTGACACCAGCGGGAGTTGGAACGAGCAGTACTTC. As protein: CASSDTSGSWNEQYF.

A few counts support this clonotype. The CDR3 loop reads CSVRIGSGNTIYF. As DNA, the CDR3 is TGCAGCGTTCGGATCGGCTCTGGAAACACCATATATTTT. The J gene is TRBJ1-3, the V gene TRBV29-1; no definite D call. Trimming pared 5 bases from V and 0 bases from J, leaving 8 bases between. CDR1 is SQVTM and CDR2 is ANQGSEA in the germline V gene. The CDR3 is 13 amino acids.

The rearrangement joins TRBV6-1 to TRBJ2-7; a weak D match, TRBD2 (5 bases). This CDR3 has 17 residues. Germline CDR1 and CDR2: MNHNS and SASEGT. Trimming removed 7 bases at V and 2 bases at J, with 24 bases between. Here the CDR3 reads CASIPSAVEVWTYEQYF. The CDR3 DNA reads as TGTGCCAGCATCCCCTCAGCAGTGGAGGTCTGGACCTACGAGCAGTACTTC.

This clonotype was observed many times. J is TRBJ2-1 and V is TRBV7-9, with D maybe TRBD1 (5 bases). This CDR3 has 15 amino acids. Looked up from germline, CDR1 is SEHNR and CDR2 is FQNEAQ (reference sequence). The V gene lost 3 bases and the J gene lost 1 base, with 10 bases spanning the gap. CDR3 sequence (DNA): TGTGCCAGCAGCTTCGCTGACAGTTCCTACAATGAGCAGTTCTTC. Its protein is CASSFADSSYNEQFF. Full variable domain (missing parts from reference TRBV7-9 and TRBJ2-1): DTGVSQNPRHKITKRGQNVTFRCDPISEHNRLYWYRQTLGQGPEFLTYFQNEAQLEKSRLLSDRFSAERPKGSFSTLEIQRTEQGDSAMYLCASSFADSSYNEQFFGPGTRLTVL.

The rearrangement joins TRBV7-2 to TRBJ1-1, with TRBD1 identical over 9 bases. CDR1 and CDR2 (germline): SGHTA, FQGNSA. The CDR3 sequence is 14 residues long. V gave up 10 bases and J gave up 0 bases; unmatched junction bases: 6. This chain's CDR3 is CATGTGNMNTEAFF. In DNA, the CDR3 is TGTGCCACCGGGACAGGGAATATGAACACTGAAGCTTTCTTT.

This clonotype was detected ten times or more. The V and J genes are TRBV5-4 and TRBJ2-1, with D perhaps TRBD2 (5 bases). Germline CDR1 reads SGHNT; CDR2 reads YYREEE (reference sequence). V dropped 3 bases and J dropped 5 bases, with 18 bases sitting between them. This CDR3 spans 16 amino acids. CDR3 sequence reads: CASSSPNPGIHNEQFF. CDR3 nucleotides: TGTGCCAGCAGCTCCCCCAATCCGGGGATTCACAATGAGCAGTTCTTC.

DNA for the CDR3: TGTGCCAGCAGTTTCGGTGGGAGCTCCTACGAGCAGTACTTC. Its protein product is CASSFGGSSYEQYF. The gene calls are TRBV7-2 and TRBJ2-7; D might be TRBD2 (5 bases). The CDR3 has 14 residues. Trimming took off 6 bases at V and 0 bases at J, with 12 bases between the two ends. CDR1 and CDR2 from the germline V gene are SGHTA and FQGNSA.

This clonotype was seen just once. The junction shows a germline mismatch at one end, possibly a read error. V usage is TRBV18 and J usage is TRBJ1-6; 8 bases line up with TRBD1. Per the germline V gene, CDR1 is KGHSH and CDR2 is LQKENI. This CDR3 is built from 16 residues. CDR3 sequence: CPSSPNPTGEGSPLHF. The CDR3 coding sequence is TGTCCCAGCTCACCAAATCCGACAGGGGAAGGTTCACCCCTCCACTTT.

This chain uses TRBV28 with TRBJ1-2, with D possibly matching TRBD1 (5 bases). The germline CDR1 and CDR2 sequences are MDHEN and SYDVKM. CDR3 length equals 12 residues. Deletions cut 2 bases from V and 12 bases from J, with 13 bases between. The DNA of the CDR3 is TGTGCCAGCAGTTTACGGGCAGGGATCCACACCTTC. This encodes CASSLRAGIHTF.

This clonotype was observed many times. The CDR3 coding sequence is TGCAGTGCTAGGCGAGAGTCAGATACGCAGTATTTT. This codes for CSARRESDTQYF. V usage is TRBV20-1 and J usage is TRBJ2-3; D is ambiguous. Germline-derived CDR1 and CDR2 are DFQATT and SNEGSKA (reference sequence). This CDR3 has 12 residues. Deletions cut 3 bases from V and 4 bases from J, with 8 bases between.

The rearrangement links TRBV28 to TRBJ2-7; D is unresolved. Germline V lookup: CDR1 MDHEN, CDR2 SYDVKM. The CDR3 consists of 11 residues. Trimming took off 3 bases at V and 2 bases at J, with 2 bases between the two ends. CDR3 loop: CASSLPYEQYF. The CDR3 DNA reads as TGTGCCAGCAGTTTGCCCTACGAGCAGTACTTC.

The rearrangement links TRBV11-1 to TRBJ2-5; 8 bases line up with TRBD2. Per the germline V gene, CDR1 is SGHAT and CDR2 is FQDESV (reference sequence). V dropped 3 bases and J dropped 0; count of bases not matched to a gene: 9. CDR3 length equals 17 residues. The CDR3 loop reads CASSFGLAGWDQETQYF. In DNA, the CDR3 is TGTGCCAGCAGCTTTGGGCTAGCGGGCTGGGACCAAGAGACCCAGTACTTC.

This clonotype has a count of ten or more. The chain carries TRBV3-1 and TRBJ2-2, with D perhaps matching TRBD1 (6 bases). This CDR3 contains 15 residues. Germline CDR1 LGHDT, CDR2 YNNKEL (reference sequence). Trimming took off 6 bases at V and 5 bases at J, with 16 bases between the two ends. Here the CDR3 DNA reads TGTGCCAGCAGTAATCAACAGGGTTATACCGGGGAGCTGTTTTTT. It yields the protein CASSNQQGYTGELFF. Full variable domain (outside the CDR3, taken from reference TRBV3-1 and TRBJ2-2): DTAVSQTPKYLVTQMGNDKSIKCEQNLGHDTMYWYKQDSKKFLKIMFSYNNKELIINETVPNRFSPKSPDKAHLNLHINSLELGDSAVYFCASSNQQGYTGELFFGEGSRLTVL.